The 10 T cell receptor beta chains reported below all come from one sample, sequenced in a study of cytomegalovirus exposure and HLA in healthy donors. 13 Jbeta primers and 60 Vbeta primers were used for the PCR. Data came from immunoSEQ multiplex PCR; TCRdb stores just in-frame clones and leaves some out. Here the sample spans around 150,000 clones, roughly 89% being singletons. Sequencing was carried out using PBMCs. The receptor set was obtained from a woman aged 25 to 39 in good health and CMV-seronegative.

The chain carries TRBV10-2 and TRBJ2-7; 7 bases match TRBD2. V lost 6 bases, J lost 6 bases, and 11 bases stayed unmatched. Germline CDR1 is WSHSY and CDR2 is SAAADI. The CDR3 covers 14 residues. Here the CDR3 reads CASRGGEVWSEQYF. The CDR3 bases are TGCGCCAGCAGGGGAGGGGAGGTTTGGAGCGAGCAGTACTTC.

As to this clone: Other DNA sequences within the sample encode an identical CDR3. V is TRBV7-2 and J is TRBJ2-7; D possibly corresponds to TRBD2 (5 bases). Trimming left V 4 bases short and J 0 bases short, with 10 bases between. The CDR3 consists of 14 residues. The germline CDR1 and CDR2 sequences are SGHTA and FQGNSA. The CDR3 coding sequence is TGTGCCAGCAGCTCTAGCTCGGGCTCCTACGAGCAGTACTTC. Its protein product is CASSSSSGSYEQYF.

V and J are TRBV7-9 and TRBJ1-1; 8 bases line up with TRBD1. V dropped 2 bases and J dropped 0; count of bases not matched to a gene: 5. Per germline, CDR1 SEHNR and CDR2 FQNEAQ (reference sequence). The CDR3 covers 16 residues. The CDR3 DNA is TGTGCCAGCAGCTTATGGGACAGGCTAATGAACACTGAAGCTTTCTTT. Amino acids: CASSLWDRLMNTEAFF.

J is TRBJ1-2 and V is TRBV7-9; possibly TRBD1 for D (6 bases). The V gene's germline CDR1 is SEHNR and CDR2 FQNEAQ (reference sequence). The V gene lost 5 bases and the J gene lost 6 bases, with 16 bases spanning the gap. The CDR3 extends over 14 amino acids. The chain's CDR3 is CASSSLPDSNGYTF. The CDR3 nucleotides read TGTGCCAGCAGCAGCTTACCGGACAGCAATGGCTACACCTTC.

CDR3 loop: CASSRNSERGTDTQYF. The DNA of the CDR3 is TGCGCCAGCAGCCGCAACAGCGAGCGGGGCACAGATACGCAGTATTTT. The chain recombines TRBV4-1 with TRBJ2-3; possibly TRBD2 for D (6 bases). CDR1 MGHRA and CDR2 YSYEKL come from the germline V gene. Trimming shortened V by 4 bases and J by 1 base, and 15 bases separated the two germline ends. CDR3 length equals 16 residues.

This chain links TRBV6-5 with TRBJ1-2; a weak D match, TRBD1 (5 bases). Trimming took 6 bases from V and 3 from J, leaving 11 bases between them. The CDR3 has 13 amino acids. The V gene's germline CDR1 is MNHEY and CDR2 SVGAGI. DNA of the CDR3: TGTGCCAGCAGGCAAAGGGGTGACTATGGCTACACCTTC. Translating gives CASRQRGDYGYTF.

This chain connects TRBV2 to TRBJ2-3, with D perhaps matching TRBD1 (6 bases). The germline V gene encodes CDR1 SNHLY and CDR2 FYNNEI. The CDR3 sequence is 16 residues long. V dropped 2 bases and J dropped 5 bases, with 17 bases sitting between them. CDR3 bases: TGTGCCAGCAGTGAAAGGTTCGGGACAATCAAAGATACGCAGTATTTT. Translating it yields CASSERFGTIKDTQYF.

V gene TRBV30 combines with J gene TRBJ1-4; D possibly corresponds to TRBD1 (6 bases). The germline V gene encodes CDR1 GTSNPN and CDR2 SVGIG (reference sequence). Trimming stripped 8 bases from V and 3 bases from J, with 13 bases between. The CDR3 totals 13 residues. The CDR3 DNA sequence: TGTGCCGGGGGCAGCTCAGCTAATGAAAAACTGTTTTTT. Amino acid sequence: CAGGSSANEKLFF.

V gene TRBV30 combines with J gene TRBJ1-4, with 11 positions matching TRBD1. CDR1 is GTSNPN and CDR2 is SVGIG in the germline V gene (reference sequence). This CDR3 comprises 14 residues. J lost 8 bases, V lost 2 bases, and 4 bases had no gene match. The chain's CDR3 is CAWSPRTGGEKLFF. The CDR3 bases are TGTGCCTGGAGTCCGAGGACAGGGGGCGAAAAACTGTTTTTT.

The gene calls are TRBV7-9 and TRBJ1-4, with a weak D call TRBD1 (6 bases). Germline lookup yields CDR1 SEHNR and CDR2 FQNEAQ (reference sequence). Trimming left V 5 bases short and J 0 bases short, with 10 bases between. The CDR3 has 15 residues. CDR3 region: CASSAQGTTNEKLFF. CDR3 DNA: TGTGCCAGCAGCGCACAGGGAACAACTAATGAAAAACTGTTTTTT. Drawing the rest from reference TRBV7-9 and TRBJ1-4, the complete variable domain is DTGVSQNPRHKITKRGQNVTFRCDPISEHNRLYWYRQTLGQGPEFLTYFQNEAQLEKSRLLSDRFSAERPKGSFSTLEIQRTEQGDSAMYLCASSAQGTTNEKLFFGSGTQLSVL.